Listed below are T cell receptor beta chains from one sample, sequenced in a study of T cell responses to AZD1222 COVID-19 vaccine. The assay was immunoSEQ multiplex PCR, and TCRdb's table has in-frame clones only and misses some. This table has roughly 100,000 clones, 88% appearing once. The starting material was peripheral blood, obtained 28 days after the second AZD1222 dose. These TCRs come from an adult who received the AZD1222 COVID-19 vaccine. The CDR3 runs from the conserved cysteine through the conserved F or W. D genes are given only for firm matches. Size is omitted from some rows. Given values are once, few, many or a class for expanded clones.

clone_size | j_call | v_call | d_call | cdr3_aa | cdr3_nt
- | TRBJ2-1 | TRBV19 | - | CASSIEVSVGNNEQFF | TGTGCCAGTAGTATAGAGGTGTCGGTTGGCAACAATGAGCAGTTCTTC
- | TRBJ2-2 | TRBV28 | - | CATHNKPGLFTGELFF | TGTGCCACCCATAACAAACCGGGACTTTTTACCGGGGAGCTGTTTTTT
- | TRBJ2-2 | TRBV14 | TRBD1 | CASSNDREKDGELFF | TGTGCCAGCAGTAATGACAGGGAGAAGGACGGGGAGCTGTTTTTT
- | TRBJ2-7 | TRBV12-3/TRBV12-4 | TRBD1 | CASKRTGTYEQYF | TGTGCCAGCAAACGGACAGGGACCTACGAGCAGTACTTC
- | TRBJ2-3 | TRBV4-1 | - | CASSQASPRDTQYF | TGCGCCAGCAGCCAGGCCTCTCCAAGAGATACGCAGTATTTT
- | TRBJ1-4 | TRBV7-9 | TRBD1 | CASREGQGVGKLFF | TGTGCCAGCAGAGAGGGACAGGGGGTCGGGAAACTGTTTTTT
- | TRBJ2-3 | TRBV2 | - | CASSGGAGPSTDTQYF | TGTGCCAGCAGTGGGGGAGCGGGCCCTAGCACAGATACGCAGTATTTT
- | TRBJ1-1 | TRBV18 | - | CASSPLDTEAFF | TGTGCCAGCTCACCGTTAGACACTGAAGCTTTCTTT
- | TRBJ1-3 | TRBV5-1 | - | CASSLGQLSGNTIYF | TGCGCCAGCAGCCTAGGACAACTATCTGGAAACACCATATATTTT
once | TRBJ2-6 | TRBV21-1 | - | CASSRAFSGANVLTF | TGTGCCAGCAGCCGGGCCTTCTCTGGGGCCAACGTCCTGACTTTC
- | TRBJ1-5 | TRBV6-5 | - | CASSSSSSANQPQHF | -